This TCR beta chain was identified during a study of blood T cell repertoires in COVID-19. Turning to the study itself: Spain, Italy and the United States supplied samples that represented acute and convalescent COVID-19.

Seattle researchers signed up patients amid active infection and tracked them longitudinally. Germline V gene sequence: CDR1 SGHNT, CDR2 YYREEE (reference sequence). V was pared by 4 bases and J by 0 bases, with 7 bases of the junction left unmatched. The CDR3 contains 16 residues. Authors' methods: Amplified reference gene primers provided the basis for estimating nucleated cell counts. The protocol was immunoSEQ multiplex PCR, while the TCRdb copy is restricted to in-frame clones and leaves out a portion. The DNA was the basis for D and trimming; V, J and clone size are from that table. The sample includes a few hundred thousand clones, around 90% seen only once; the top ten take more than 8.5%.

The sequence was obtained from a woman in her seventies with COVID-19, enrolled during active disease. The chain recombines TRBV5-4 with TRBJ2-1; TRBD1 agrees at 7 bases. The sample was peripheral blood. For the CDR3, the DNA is TGTGCCAGCAGCGAGAGGGACAGCTACTCCTACAATGAGCAGTTCTTC. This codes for CASSERDSYSYNEQFF.